These 25 T cell receptor beta chains share one sample of origin, sequenced in a study of blood T cell repertoires in COVID-19. Here immunoSEQ multiplex PCR was the method, and the copy in TCRdb shows in-frame clones only, minus some. The sample has 100,000 to 150,000 clones; nearly 70% are singletons. Sequenced material: peripheral blood. The receptors come from a woman in her 70s with acute or convalescent COVID-19.

This clone has ten or more counts. This sequence joins TRBV14 and TRBJ2-7; no definite D call. Deletions cut 1 base from V and 13 bases from J, with 14 bases between. Germline loops: CDR1 SGHDN, CDR2 FVKESK. The CDR3 loop spans 12 amino acids. CDR3 coding DNA: TGTGCCAGCAGCCAAGGTTTGGGCGCCCGCTACTTC. Its translation is CASSQGLGARYF.

This clone has a single count. The gene calls are TRBV13 and TRBJ1-3; 7 bases map to TRBD1. Unmatched junction bases numbered 11, after V lost 2 bases and J lost 4 bases. Per germline, CDR1 PRHDT and CDR2 FYEKMQ (reference sequence). The CDR3 contains 17 residues. The chain's CDR3 is CASSLRGPRGNGNTIYF. CDR3 coding DNA: TGTGCCAGCAGCTTAAGGGGGCCAAGGGGGAACGGAAACACCATATATTTT.

This clone appeared a single time. The germline gene is not matched at one end of the junction; a read error may be the cause. The V call is TRBV3-1 (or the pseudogene TRBV3-2), the J call TRBJ2-7; 13 bases align to TRBD2. The CDR3 has 17 amino acids. CDR1 is LGHDT, CDR2 YNNKEL, per germline (reference sequence). The CDR3 nucleotides read TGTGCCAGCAGCCAAGAGTCAGGGACTAGCGGGATCCATCGCCCATTTTTC. Residues: CASSQESGTSGIHRPFF.

The rearrangement links TRBV18 to TRBJ2-5; D is ambiguous. The length of the CDR3 is 14 residues. Deletions cut 6 bases from V and 5 bases from J, with 16 bases between. Germline V gene data show CDR1 as KGHSH and CDR2 as LQKENI. CDR3 protein: CASSPGSGRETQYF. The CDR3 DNA follows: TGTGCCAGCTCTCCCGGGTCTGGTAGGGAGACCCAGTACTTC.

CDR3: CASRADRNTEAFF. CDR3 in DNA: TGTGCCAGCAGGGCTGACAGGAACACTGAAGCTTTCTTT. V gene TRBV6-5 combines with J gene TRBJ1-1, with D tentatively TRBD1 (5 bases). Germline V gene data show CDR1 as MNHEY and CDR2 as SVGAGI. This CDR3 has 13 residues. Deletions cut 6 bases from V and 1 base from J, with 9 bases between.

This sequence joins TRBV5-4 and TRBJ1-6; TRBD1 matches at 10 bases. CDR1 is SGHNT and CDR2 is YYREEE in the germline V gene (reference sequence). V trimming: 3 bases; J trimming: 7 bases; junction bases outside the gene matches: 4. The CDR3 is made up of 15 amino acids. CDR3 loop: CASSSPDRGNSPLHF. The CDR3 nucleotides are TGTGCCAGCAGCTCCCCGGACAGGGGGAATTCACCCCTCCACTTT.

This clone came up a few times. This chain links TRBV27 with TRBJ2-5; maybe TRBD1 (5 bases). This CDR3 contains 14 residues. V lost 6 bases to trimming and J lost 1 base, with 12 bases between them. Germline V gene sequence: CDR1 MNHEY, CDR2 SMNVEV (reference sequence). This CDR3 is CASSLFGAQETQYF. The CDR3 nucleotides are TGTGCCAGCAGCTTGTTTGGGGCCCAAGAGACCCAGTACTTC.

V is TRBV10-3 and J is TRBJ1-2; possibly TRBD1 for D (5 bases). This CDR3 is built from 14 residues. V lost 6 bases, J lost 2 bases, and 13 bases lay in between. Per the germline V gene, CDR1 is ENHRY and CDR2 is SYGVKD. The CDR3 nucleotides read TGTGCCATCAGATCACAGGAGCTCAACTATGGCTACACCTTC. It translates to CAIRSQELNYGYTF.

This clone was recorded once. This rearrangement joins TRBV5-4 to TRBJ2-1; TRBD1 aligns across 8 bases. Germline V gene lookup returns CDR1 SGHNT and CDR2 YYREEE (reference sequence). Trimming cost V 4 bases and J 7 bases; bases outside gene matches: 10. CDR3 length equals 15 residues. The CDR3 loop reads CASSPQETGVNEQFF. The CDR3 bases are TGTGCCAGCAGCCCTCAAGAGACAGGGGTAAATGAGCAGTTCTTC. The full variable domain, in which reference TRBV5-4 and TRBJ2-1 provide the parts outside the CDR3, is ETGVTQSPTHLIKTRGQQVTLRCSSQSGHNTVSWYQQALGQGPQFIFQYYREEENGRGNFPPRFSGLQFPNYSSELNVNALELDDSALYLCASSPQETGVNEQFFGPGTRLTVL.

The CDR3 nucleotides read TGCAGCGTTGAAGAACAAATGAACACTGAAGCTTTCTTT. Translating it yields CSVEEQMNTEAFF. The V gene is TRBV29-1, the J gene TRBJ1-1, with D hard to call. Germline V gives CDR1 SQVTM, CDR2 ANQGSEA. Trimming removed 0 bases at V and 0 bases at J, with 5 bases between. The CDR3 length is 13 residues.

V usage is TRBV7-2 and J usage is TRBJ2-5; a weak D match, TRBD2 (5 bases). Germline-derived CDR1 and CDR2 are SGHTA and FQGNSA. V was cut by 5 bases and J by 1 base, with 11 bases left in between. CDR3 length: 14 residues. The CDR3 loop reads CASSPQGGQETQYF. The DNA for the CDR3 is TGTGCCAGCAGCCCCCAAGGAGGCCAAGAGACCCAGTACTTC.

The J gene is TRBJ2-7, the V gene TRBV7-9; D gene unclear. CDR1 SEHNR and CDR2 FQNEAQ come from the germline V gene (reference sequence). The V end lost 5 bases, the J end lost 1 base, and 9 bases lay between the germline ends. This CDR3 is built from 13 residues. CDR3 nucleotides: TGTGCCAGCAGCATTACTGGTTCCTACGAGCAGTACTTC. It specifies CASSITGSYEQYF.

The chain combines TRBV30 with TRBJ1-2; 9 bases line up with TRBD1. The V gene's germline CDR1 is GTSNPN and CDR2 SVGIG (reference sequence). The junction had 6 bases not matched to a gene; V was cut back by 1 base and J by 6 bases. CDR3 length: 14 residues. The chain's CDR3 is CAWSDWTGVDGYTF. DNA of the CDR3: TGTGCCTGGAGTGATTGGACAGGGGTGGATGGCTACACCTTC.

This clone has just a few counts. The DNA is omitted, as the CDR3 cannot be located on it reliably, and the CDR3 follows TCRdb's listing. This rearrangement joins TRBV19 to TRBJ2-1; the table's D call, TRBD1, was not checked against the DNA. Germline V gives CDR1 LNHDA, CDR2 SQIVND (reference sequence). The length of the CDR3 is 14 amino acids, counting both ends. The chain's CDR3 is CASTSGQGYNEQFF.

The genes are TRBV9 and TRBJ2-3; D unclear. CDR3 length equals 16 residues. Germline CDR1 and CDR2: SGDLS and YYNGEE. V was cut by 0 bases and J by 2 bases, with 13 bases left in between. This CDR3 reads CASSVGGSLPTDTQYF. CDR3 DNA: TGTGCCAGCAGCGTAGGAGGCAGTCTACCCACAGATACGCAGTATTTT.

V and J are TRBV24-1 and TRBJ2-2; TRBD2 might be the D (6 bases). This CDR3 is built from 15 residues. CDR1 KGHDR and CDR2 SFDVKD come from the germline V gene. Trimming pared 5 bases from V and 6 bases from J, leaving 15 bases between. Here the CDR3 DNA reads TGTGCCACCAGTGGTTCGCGGGGCGCGGCCGGGGAGCTGTTTTTT. Translated: CATSGSRGAAGELFF.

This chain connects TRBV6-5 to TRBJ2-7; perhaps TRBD1 as D (5 bases). V was pared by 2 bases and J by 2 bases, with 10 bases between. This CDR3 region has 14 residues. Germline CDR1 is MNHEY and CDR2 is SVGAGI. The DNA for the CDR3 is TGTGCCAGCAGTTACCTACAGGTGGCCTACGAGCAGTACTTC. The encoded protein is CASSYLQVAYEQYF.

This clone has just one count. J is TRBJ1-5 and V is TRBV6-4; D perhaps matches TRBD1 (5 bases). The germline V gene encodes CDR1 MRHNA and CDR2 SNTAGT. The CDR3 covers 13 residues. V gave up 8 bases and J gave up 5 bases, with 13 bases separating them. The CDR3 coding sequence is TGTGCCAGCGCGACAGAATCACATCAGCCCCAGCATTTT. Residues: CASATESHQPQHF.

The rearrangement uses TRBV7-6 and TRBJ1-1, with 9 positions matching TRBD1. Germline lookup yields CDR1 SGHVS and CDR2 FNYEAQ. The CDR3 has 16 residues. The J segment lost 2 bases and the V segment lost 3 bases, leaving 7 bases of the junction unmatched. The CDR3 loop reads CASSLLGQGRNTEAFF. The CDR3, as DNA: TGTGCCAGCAGCTTGCTGGGACAGGGTAGAAACACTGAAGCTTTCTTT.

The rearrangement uses TRBV10-3 and TRBJ1-3; tentative D call: TRBD1 (5 bases). Deletions cut 3 bases from V and 4 bases from J, with 10 bases between. The CDR3 spans 14 residues. The V gene's germline CDR1 is ENHRY and CDR2 SYGVKD. Here the CDR3 DNA reads TGTGCCATCAGTGAAACAGGTTCCGGAAACACCATATATTTT. Residues: CAISETGSGNTIYF.

CDR3 protein: CASRGGGSTEAFF. CDR3 bases: TGTGCCAGCAGAGGAGGAGGTAGCACTGAAGCTTTCTTT. The genes are TRBV12-3 or TRBV12-4 and TRBJ1-1; D gene ambiguous. The CDR3 totals 13 residues. The V gene lost 6 bases and the J gene lost 4 bases, with 12 bases spanning the gap.

The rearrangement uses TRBV27 and TRBJ2-5; 9 nucleotides line up with TRBD1. With V trimmed by 2 bases and J by 4 bases, 11 bases remained unmatched. Germline V gene lookup returns CDR1 MNHEY and CDR2 SMNVEV (reference sequence). The CDR3 is 17 amino acids. CDR3 residues: CASSLLSGTGLRETQYF. The CDR3 DNA follows: TGTGCCAGCAGTTTACTTTCCGGGACAGGGCTGCGAGAGACCCAGTACTTC.

The chain uses TRBV28 and TRBJ1-5; D not certain. The CDR3 has 15 residues. The germline V gene has CDR1 MDHEN and CDR2 SYDVKM. The germline V and J ends were trimmed by 7 bases and 2 bases, with 15 bases remaining between them. CDR3: CASMAAGAGNQPQHF. The CDR3 coding sequence is TGTGCCAGCATGGCGGCGGGCGCGGGCAATCAGCCCCAGCATTTT.

This sequence joins TRBV5-1 and TRBJ2-1; 8 bases fit TRBD1. Germline assignment: CDR1 SGHRS and CDR2 YFSETQ. This CDR3 has 15 amino acids. V shed 4 bases and J 0 bases; nucleotides not matched to a gene: 3. CDR3 DNA sequence: TGCGCCAGCAGCAGACAGGGGAGCTCCTACAATGAGCAGTTCTTC. Protein product: CASSRQGSSYNEQFF.

V and J are TRBV12-3 or TRBV12-4 and TRBJ1-1, with D uncertain. With 6 bases removed from V and 1 base from J, the gap between germline ends came to 9 bases. The CDR3 contains 13 residues. This CDR3 is CASSRYGNTEAFF. CDR3 in DNA: TGTGCCAGCAGCCGATACGGGAACACTGAAGCTTTCTTT.